This entry lists 20 T cell receptor beta chains sequenced from one sample in a study of T-cell reconstitution after alpha-beta-depleted transplantation in children. Unique molecular identifiers featured in how the TCRbeta library was prepared. TCRdb called the PCR reads again in MiXCR, with one record for every CDR3 protein. The sample holds hundreds of thousands of distinct CDR3 sequences, 24% seen once. The source material was PBMCs, mostly from graft donor cells, sampled 360 days after TCRalphabeta/CD19-depleted stem cell transplant. Source of these receptors: a female patient aged 2-10 years who had a stem cell transplant for congenital amegakaryocytic thrombocytopenia, so the T cells may come from the graft donor.

This clonotype came up a few times. The rearrangement joins TRBV4-1 to TRBJ2-2; 12 bases map to TRBD2. This CDR3 region has 17 residues. With 0 bases clipped from V and 6 bases from J, the junction kept 5 bases outside the gene matches. The germline V gene has CDR1 MGHRA and CDR2 YSYEKL. The DNA of the CDR3 is TGCGCCAGCAGCCAAGAAGCCGGGACTAGCGGGCCCGGGGAGCTGTTTTTT. It encodes CASSQEAGTSGPGELFF.

In this sample, this clonotype turned up a few times. J is TRBJ2-2 and V is TRBV7-2; D is ambiguous. The germline V and J ends were trimmed by 1 base and 6 bases, with 9 bases remaining between them. This CDR3 is 14 amino acids long. Per the germline V gene, CDR1 is SGHTA and CDR2 is FQGNSA. This chain's CDR3 is CASSLVGAAGELFF. For the CDR3, the DNA is TGTGCCAGCAGCTTAGTTGGAGCAGCCGGGGAGCTGTTTTTT.

V and J are TRBV12-3 or TRBV12-4 and TRBJ2-4; unclear D gene. V was clipped by 7 bases and J by 0 bases, with 10 bases between them. This CDR3 contains 14 residues. The CDR3 DNA is TGTGCCAGCACAGACGTGCTAGCCAAAAACATTCAGTACTTC. Its translation: CASTDVLAKNIQYF.

This clonotype has only a few counts. The rearrangement links TRBV28 to TRBJ2-7; 10 bases are a match to TRBD2. CDR1 is MDHEN, CDR2 SYDVKM, per germline. The length of the CDR3 is 15 residues. Trimming cost V 5 bases and J 4 bases; bases outside gene matches: 8. The CDR3 loop reads CASSEASGGRYEQYF. Here the CDR3 DNA reads TGTGCCAGCAGTGAGGCTAGCGGGGGTAGGTACGAGCAGTACTTC.

This clonotype has a count of ten or more. The chain couples TRBV12-3 or TRBV12-4 to TRBJ2-7, with 8 bases matching TRBD2. The CDR3 runs to 14 residues. V gave up 5 bases and J gave up 7 bases; unmatched junction bases: 10. In DNA form, the CDR3 reads TGTGCCAGCAGTGTGTCAGCGGGAGTGAGGGAGCAGTACTTC. This sequence encodes CASSVSAGVREQYF.

This clonotype was recorded a few times. The chain combines TRBV5-1 with TRBJ1-6, with 7 positions matching TRBD1. CDR1 is SGHRS and CDR2 is YFSETQ in the germline V gene. This CDR3 has 15 amino acids. Unmatched junction bases numbered 7, after V lost 0 bases and J lost 10 bases. Here the CDR3 reads CASSLGDRHRSPLHF. In nucleotides, the CDR3 is TGCGCCAGCAGCTTGGGGGACAGACACAGGTCACCCCTCCACTTT.

V and J are TRBV24-1 and TRBJ2-3, with 12 positions matching TRBD2. Germline V gene data show CDR1 as KGHDR and CDR2 as SFDVKD. V trimming: 3 bases; J trimming: 5 bases; junction bases outside the gene matches: 8. CDR3 length equals 17 residues. CDR3 protein: CATSDPSSGGAEDTQYF. For the CDR3, the DNA is TGTGCCACCAGTGATCCATCTAGCGGGGGGGCCGAAGATACGCAGTATTTT.

This clonotype appeared a few times. The J gene is TRBJ2-7, the V gene TRBV5-6, with TRBD1 identical over 11 bases. The trim removed 3 bases at V and 5 bases at J, leaving 4 bases unmatched. The CDR3 totals 14 residues. Germline V CDR1 and CDR2: SGHDT, YYEEEE. The CDR3 is CASSSGTGGHEQYF. The CDR3 DNA sequence: TGTGCCAGCAGCTCCGGGACAGGGGGTCACGAGCAGTACTTC.

The V gene is TRBV2, the J gene TRBJ2-7, with TRBD1 matching 8 bases. The CDR3 totals 17 residues. Trimming took 1 base from V and 9 from J; bases not matched to a gene: 17. CDR1 SNHLY and CDR2 FYNNEI come from the germline V gene. The CDR3: CASSEDHIGTGISGQYF. The DNA for the CDR3 is TGTGCCAGCAGTGAAGATCATATAGGGACAGGTATTTCCGGGCAGTACTTC.

The V call is TRBV7-9, the J call TRBJ1-3; the match to TRBD1 covers 8 bases. This CDR3 spans 15 amino acids. V gave up 6 bases and J gave up 0 bases; unmatched junction bases: 4. The germline gives CDR1 SEHNR, CDR2 FQNEAQ (reference sequence). CDR3 protein: CASRPGGFSGNTIYF. The CDR3 DNA reads TGTGCCAGCAGACCAGGGGGCTTCTCTGGAAACACCATATATTTT.

This clonotype was counted between two and nine times. The chain joins TRBV20-1 to TRBJ2-3; 7 bases are shared with TRBD2. The CDR3 spans 12 residues. CDR1 and CDR2 (germline): DFQATT, SNEGSKA (reference sequence). The ends lost 3 bases at V and 6 bases at J; junction bases unmatched: 3. In DNA form, the CDR3 reads TGCAGTGCTAGCCCTAGCGGCGATACGCAGTATTTT. Its protein product is CSASPSGDTQYF.

This chain joins TRBV5-6 and TRBJ1-5; D uncertain. Germline lookup yields CDR1 SGHDT and CDR2 YYEEEE. V dropped 3 bases and J dropped 10 bases, with 11 bases sitting between them. The CDR3 is made up of 12 amino acids. The CDR3 nucleotides read TGTGCCAGCAGCTCGAGTACTGGACCCCAGCATTTT. This gives the protein CASSSSTGPQHF.

This chain uses TRBV7-2 with TRBJ2-7; D is tentatively TRBD1 or TRBD2 (5 bases each). This CDR3 spans 14 amino acids. The ends were cut back, 4 bases at V and 2 bases at J, with 12 bases in the middle. The germline CDR1 and CDR2 sequences are SGHTA and FQGNSA. The CDR3 here is CASSSRGRTYEQYF. Written as DNA, the CDR3 is TGTGCCAGCAGCTCTCGGGGCCGAACCTACGAGCAGTACTTC.

This clonotype was observed at least ten times. V usage is TRBV4-1 and J usage is TRBJ1-5, with 8 bases aligning to TRBD1. The CDR3 covers 17 residues. Trimming removed 0 bases from V and 4 bases from J; junction bases left unmatched: 8. Germline lookup yields CDR1 MGHRA and CDR2 YSYEKL. The CDR3 coding sequence is TGCGCCAGCAGCCAAGACCTGACAGGGGCCGTTAATCAGCCCCAGCATTTT. Translating it yields CASSQDLTGAVNQPQHF.

The J gene is TRBJ2-5, the V gene TRBV25-1; no firm D call. CDR1 MGHDK and CDR2 SYGVNS come from the germline V gene. This CDR3 has 15 amino acids. V was trimmed by 6 bases and J by 0 bases, leaving 14 bases between them. The CDR3 spells CASRSGPWYQETQYF. CDR3 in DNA: TGTGCCAGCAGATCCGGCCCCTGGTACCAAGAGACCCAGTACTTC.

This clonotype was counted between two and nine times. The chain combines TRBV15 with TRBJ2-1, with 7 nucleotides matching TRBD2. This CDR3 region has 15 residues. After removal of 1 base from V and 2 bases from J, the junction contained 2 bases not matched to a gene. Germline CDR1 is LNHNV and CDR2 is YYDKDF (reference sequence). This CDR3 reads CATSRGTSPYNEQFF. The CDR3 bases are TGTGCCACCAGCAGAGGGACTAGTCCCTACAATGAGCAGTTCTTC. Complete variable domain (other parts from reference TRBV15 and TRBJ2-1): DAMVIQNPRYQVTQFGKPVTLSCSQTLNHNVMYWYQQKSSQAPKLLFHYYDKDFNNEADTPDNFQSRRPNTSFCFLDIRSPGLGDTAMYLCATSRGTSPYNEQFFGPGTRLTVL.

The V call is TRBV11-2, the J call TRBJ2-1; the match to TRBD1 covers 10 bases. Germline values: CDR1 SGHAT, CDR2 FQNNGV. The ends lost 1 base at V and 13 bases at J; junction bases unmatched: 1. This CDR3 has 12 residues. The CDR3 nucleotides read TGTGCCAGCAGCTTAGGGGACAGGGGTCAGTTCTTC. As protein: CASSLGDRGQFF.

The chain has TRBV12-3 or TRBV12-4 and TRBJ2-3; no clear D gene. This CDR3 has 16 residues. V lost 7 bases to trimming and J lost 2 bases, with 19 bases between them. For the CDR3, the DNA is TGTGCCAGCACCGACCCCCGCAGATACTTCACAGATACGCAGTATTTT. Residues: CASTDPRRYFTDTQYF.

The J gene is TRBJ1-3, the V gene TRBV5-1; D not resolved. With 4 bases removed from V and 0 bases from J, the gap between germline ends came to 14 bases. The CDR3 loop spans 16 amino acids. Germline V gene sequence: CDR1 SGHRS, CDR2 YFSETQ. Here the CDR3 DNA reads TGCGCCAGCAGCCTTGGCCGTCACGGCTCTGGAAACACCATATATTTT. Protein product: CASSLGRHGSGNTIYF.

The chain employs TRBV29-1 and TRBJ2-6; D not resolved. The V and J ends lost 6 bases and 5 bases respectively, with 14 bases between them. The CDR3 covers 14 residues. From germline, CDR1 is SQVTM and CDR2 ANQGSEA. For the CDR3, the DNA is TGCAGCGTAGGTCCGGGCGGCCGGGCCAACGTCCTGACTTTC. Its protein is CSVGPGGRANVLTF.